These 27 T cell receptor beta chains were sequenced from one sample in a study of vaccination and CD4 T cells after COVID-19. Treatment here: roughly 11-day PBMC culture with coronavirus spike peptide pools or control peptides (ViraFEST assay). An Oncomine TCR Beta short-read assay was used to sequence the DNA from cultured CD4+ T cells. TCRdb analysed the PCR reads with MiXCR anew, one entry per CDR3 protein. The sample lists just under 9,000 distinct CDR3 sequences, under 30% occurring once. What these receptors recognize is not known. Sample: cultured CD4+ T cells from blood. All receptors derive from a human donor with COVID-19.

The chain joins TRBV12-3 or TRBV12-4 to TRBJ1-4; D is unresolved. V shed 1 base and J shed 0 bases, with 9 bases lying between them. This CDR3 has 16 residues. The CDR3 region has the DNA TGTGCCAGCAGTTTAGGGCAGCTCGCAACTAATGAAAAACTGTTTTTT. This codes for CASSLGQLATNEKLFF.

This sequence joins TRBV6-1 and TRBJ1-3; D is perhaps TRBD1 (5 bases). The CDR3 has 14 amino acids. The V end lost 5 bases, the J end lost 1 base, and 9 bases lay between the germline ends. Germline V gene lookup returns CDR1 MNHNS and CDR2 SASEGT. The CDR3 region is CASSTGTSGNTIYF. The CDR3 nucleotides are TGTGCCAGCAGTACTGGGACGTCTGGAAACACCATATATTTT.

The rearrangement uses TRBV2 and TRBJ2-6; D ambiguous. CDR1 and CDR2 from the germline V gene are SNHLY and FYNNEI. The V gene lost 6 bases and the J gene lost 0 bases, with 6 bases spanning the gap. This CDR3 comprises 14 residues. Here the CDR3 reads CASSPYSGANVLTF. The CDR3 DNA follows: TGTGCCAGCAGCCCCTACTCTGGGGCCAACGTCCTGACTTTC. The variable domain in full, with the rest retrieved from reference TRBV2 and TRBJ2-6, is EPEVTQTPSHQVTQMGQEVILRCVPISNHLYFYWYRQILGQKVEFLVSFYNNEISEKSEIFDDQFSVERPDGSNFTLKIRSTKLEDSAMYFCASSPYSGANVLTFGAGSRLTVL.

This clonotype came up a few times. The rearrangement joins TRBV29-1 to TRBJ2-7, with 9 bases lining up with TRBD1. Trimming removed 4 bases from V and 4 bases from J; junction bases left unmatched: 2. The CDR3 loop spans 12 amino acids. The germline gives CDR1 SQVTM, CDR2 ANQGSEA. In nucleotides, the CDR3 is TGCAGCGTTGGGACAGGGGTATACGAGCAGTACTTC. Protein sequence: CSVGTGVYEQYF.

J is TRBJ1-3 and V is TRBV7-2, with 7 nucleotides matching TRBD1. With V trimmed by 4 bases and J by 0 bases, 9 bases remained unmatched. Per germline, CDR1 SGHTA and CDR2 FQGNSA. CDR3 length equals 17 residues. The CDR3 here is CASSSTTGLSSGNTIYF. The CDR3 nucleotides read TGTGCCAGCAGCTCCACGACAGGGCTGAGCTCTGGAAACACCATATATTTT.

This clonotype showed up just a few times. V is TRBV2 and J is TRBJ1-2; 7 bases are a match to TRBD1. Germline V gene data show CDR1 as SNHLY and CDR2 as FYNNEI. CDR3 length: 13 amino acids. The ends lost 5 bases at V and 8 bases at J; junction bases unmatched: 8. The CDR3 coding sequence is TGTGCCAGCAGTTATGAGGGGGCGCGGGGCTACACCTTC. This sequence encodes CASSYEGARGYTF.

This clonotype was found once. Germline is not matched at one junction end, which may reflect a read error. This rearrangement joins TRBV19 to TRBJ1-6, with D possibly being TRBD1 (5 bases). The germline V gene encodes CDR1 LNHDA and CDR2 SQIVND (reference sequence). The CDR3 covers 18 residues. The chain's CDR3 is CASSPEAGPGRNNSLLHF. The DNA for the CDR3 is TGTGCCAGTAGTCCAGAGGCCGGGCCAGGGAGAAATAATTCACTCCTCCACTTT.

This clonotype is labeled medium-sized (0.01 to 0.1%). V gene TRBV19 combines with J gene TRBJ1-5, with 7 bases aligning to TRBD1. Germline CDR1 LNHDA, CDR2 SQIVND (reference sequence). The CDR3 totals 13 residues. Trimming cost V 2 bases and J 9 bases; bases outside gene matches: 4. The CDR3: CASSIQGGGPQHF. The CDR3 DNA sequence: TGTGCCAGTAGTATACAGGGGGGAGGGCCCCAGCATTTT.

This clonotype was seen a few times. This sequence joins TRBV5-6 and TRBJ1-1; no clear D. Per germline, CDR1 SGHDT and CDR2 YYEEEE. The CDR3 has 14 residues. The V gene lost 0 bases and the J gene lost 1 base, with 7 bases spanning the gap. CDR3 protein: CASSLVAPNTEAFF. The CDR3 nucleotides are TGTGCCAGCAGCTTGGTGGCACCGAACACTGAAGCTTTCTTT.

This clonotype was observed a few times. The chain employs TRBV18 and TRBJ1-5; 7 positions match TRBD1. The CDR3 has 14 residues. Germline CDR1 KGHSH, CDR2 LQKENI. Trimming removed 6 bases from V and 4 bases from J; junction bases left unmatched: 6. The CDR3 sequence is CASSPGQPNQPQHF. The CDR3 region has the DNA TGTGCCAGCTCCCCGGGACAGCCAAATCAGCCCCAGCATTTT.

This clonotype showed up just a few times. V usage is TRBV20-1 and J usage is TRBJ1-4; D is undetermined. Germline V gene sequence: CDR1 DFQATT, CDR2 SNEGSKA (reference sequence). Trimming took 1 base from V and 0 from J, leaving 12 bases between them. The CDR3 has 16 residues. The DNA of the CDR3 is TGCAGTGCTAGAGGACGTCGGCTTGCAACTAATGAAAAACTGTTTTTT. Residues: CSARGRRLATNEKLFF.

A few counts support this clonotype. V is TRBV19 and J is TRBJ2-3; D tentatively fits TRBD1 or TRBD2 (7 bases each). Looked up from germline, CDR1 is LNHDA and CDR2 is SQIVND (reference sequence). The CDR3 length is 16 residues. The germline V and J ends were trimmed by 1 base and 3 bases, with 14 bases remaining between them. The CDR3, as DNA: TGTGCCAGTAGTATAGTATCAGGGGGAGGGACAGATACGCAGTATTTT. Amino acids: CASSIVSGGGTDTQYF.

CDR3 amino acids: CASSLSRLDTDTQYF. CDR3 DNA: TGTGCCAGCAGTTTATCGCGGCTGGACACAGATACGCAGTATTTT. This sequence joins TRBV27 and TRBJ2-3; no firm D call. Germline V gene sequence: CDR1 MNHEY, CDR2 SMNVEV (reference sequence). V dropped 0 bases and J dropped 2 bases, with 9 bases sitting between them. This CDR3 has 15 residues.

The CDR3: CAVGNEQFF. In nucleotides, the CDR3 is TGTGCCGTCGGGAATGAGCAGTTCTTC. This chain connects TRBV6-1 to TRBJ2-1, with D uncertain. Per germline, CDR1 MNHNS and CDR2 SASEGT. V lost 11 bases to trimming and J lost 7 bases, with 6 bases between them. This CDR3 has 9 residues.

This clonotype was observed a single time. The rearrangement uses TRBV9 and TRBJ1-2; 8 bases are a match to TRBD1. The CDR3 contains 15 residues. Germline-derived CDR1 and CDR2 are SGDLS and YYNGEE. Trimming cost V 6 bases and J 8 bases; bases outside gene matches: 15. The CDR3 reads CASTLTSTGAGGYTF. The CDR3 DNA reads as TGTGCCAGCACCCTTACCTCGACAGGGGCGGGAGGCTACACCTTC.

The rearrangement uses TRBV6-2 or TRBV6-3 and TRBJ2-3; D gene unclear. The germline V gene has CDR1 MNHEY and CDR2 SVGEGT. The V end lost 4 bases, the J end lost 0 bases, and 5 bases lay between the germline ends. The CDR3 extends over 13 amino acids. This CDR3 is CASSSLSTDTQYF. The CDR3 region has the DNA TGTGCCAGCAGTTCGCTTAGCACAGATACGCAGTATTTT.

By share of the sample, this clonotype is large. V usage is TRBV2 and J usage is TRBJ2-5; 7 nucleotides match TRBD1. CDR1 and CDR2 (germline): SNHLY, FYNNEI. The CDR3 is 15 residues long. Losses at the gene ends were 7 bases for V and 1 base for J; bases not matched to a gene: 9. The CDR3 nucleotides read TGTGCCAGCACCCCGACAGGGAGACGCCAAGAGACCCAGTACTTC. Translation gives CASTPTGRRQETQYF.

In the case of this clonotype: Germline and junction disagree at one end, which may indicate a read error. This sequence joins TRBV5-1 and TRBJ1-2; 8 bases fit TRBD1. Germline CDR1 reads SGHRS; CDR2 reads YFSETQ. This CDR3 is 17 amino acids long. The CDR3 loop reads CASSFGGQGTANYGHTF. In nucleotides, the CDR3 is TGCGCCAGCAGTTTTGGAGGACAGGGTACTGCTAACTATGGCCACACCTTC.

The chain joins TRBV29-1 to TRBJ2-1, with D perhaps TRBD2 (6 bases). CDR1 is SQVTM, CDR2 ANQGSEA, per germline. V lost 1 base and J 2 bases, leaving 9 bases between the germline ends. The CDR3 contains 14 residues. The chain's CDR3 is CSVEGWGAYNEQFF. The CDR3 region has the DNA TGCAGCGTTGAAGGGTGGGGGGCCTACAATGAGCAGTTCTTC.

For the CDR3, the DNA is TGTGCCAGCAGCCCCCTGAACCTAGCCAAAAACATTCAGTACTTC. Its translation is CASSPLNLAKNIQYF. The chain links TRBV7-2 to TRBJ2-4; no reliable D call. This CDR3 contains 15 residues. The V end was cut by 5 bases, the J end by 0 bases, with 11 bases between. The V gene's germline CDR1 is SGHTA and CDR2 FQGNSA.

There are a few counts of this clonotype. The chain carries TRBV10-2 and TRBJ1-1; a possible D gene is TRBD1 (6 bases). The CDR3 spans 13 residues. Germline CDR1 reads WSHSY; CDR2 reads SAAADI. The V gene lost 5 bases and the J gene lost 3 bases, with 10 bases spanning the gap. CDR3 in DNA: TGCGCCAGCAGTAGGGACACCTACACTGAAGCTTTCTTT. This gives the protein CASSRDTYTEAFF.

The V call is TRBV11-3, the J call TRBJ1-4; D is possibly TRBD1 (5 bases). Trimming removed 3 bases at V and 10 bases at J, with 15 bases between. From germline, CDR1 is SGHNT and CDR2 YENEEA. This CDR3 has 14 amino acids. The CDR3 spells CASSLDVRGVKLFF. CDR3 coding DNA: TGTGCCAGCAGCTTGGATGTTCGGGGGGTAAAACTGTTTTTT.

Written as DNA, the CDR3 is TGTGCCAGCAGTTTGGTGGATACGCAGTATTTT. This encodes CASSLVDTQYF. The V gene is TRBV12-3 or TRBV12-4, the J gene TRBJ2-3, with D unclear. The CDR3 sequence is 11 residues long. The ends were cut back, 3 bases at V and 6 bases at J, with 4 bases in the middle.

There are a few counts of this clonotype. The CDR3 DNA follows: TGTGCCAGCAGCCTGGGTGTGCCGACTCCTCAGCCCCAGCATTTT. Its protein product is CASSLGVPTPQPQHF. The V gene is TRBV5-5, the J gene TRBJ1-5; D gene uncertain. The CDR3 is 15 amino acids. Trimming removed 4 bases at V and 6 bases at J, with 17 bases between. CDR1 is SGHKS, CDR2 YYEKEE, per germline (reference sequence).

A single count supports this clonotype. The CDR3, as DNA: TGTGCCAGCAGCTATTGGACTAGCGGGGGACTCTCCTACGAGCAGTACTTC. It encodes CASSYWTSGGLSYEQYF. The chain couples TRBV11-2 to TRBJ2-7, with 13 bases lining up with TRBD2. Germline CDR1 reads SGHAT; CDR2 reads FQNNGV. The CDR3 length is 17 residues. V gave up 4 bases and J gave up 0 bases; unmatched junction bases: 6.

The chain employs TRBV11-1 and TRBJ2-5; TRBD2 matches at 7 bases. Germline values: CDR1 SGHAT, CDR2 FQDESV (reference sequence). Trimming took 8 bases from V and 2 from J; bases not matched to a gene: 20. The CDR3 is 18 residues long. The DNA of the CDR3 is TGTGCCAGCCGAAGCGGGGCTAGCGGATATAAGCTACAAGAGACCCAGTACTTC. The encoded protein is CASRSGASGYKLQETQYF.

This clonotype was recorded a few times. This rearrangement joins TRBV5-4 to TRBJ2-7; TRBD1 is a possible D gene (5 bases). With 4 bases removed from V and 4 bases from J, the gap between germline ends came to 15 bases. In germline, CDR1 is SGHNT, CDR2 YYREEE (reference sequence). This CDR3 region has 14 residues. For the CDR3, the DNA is TGTGCCAGCAGCCGAGGACATGGCAAATACGAGCAGTACTTC. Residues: CASSRGHGKYEQYF.